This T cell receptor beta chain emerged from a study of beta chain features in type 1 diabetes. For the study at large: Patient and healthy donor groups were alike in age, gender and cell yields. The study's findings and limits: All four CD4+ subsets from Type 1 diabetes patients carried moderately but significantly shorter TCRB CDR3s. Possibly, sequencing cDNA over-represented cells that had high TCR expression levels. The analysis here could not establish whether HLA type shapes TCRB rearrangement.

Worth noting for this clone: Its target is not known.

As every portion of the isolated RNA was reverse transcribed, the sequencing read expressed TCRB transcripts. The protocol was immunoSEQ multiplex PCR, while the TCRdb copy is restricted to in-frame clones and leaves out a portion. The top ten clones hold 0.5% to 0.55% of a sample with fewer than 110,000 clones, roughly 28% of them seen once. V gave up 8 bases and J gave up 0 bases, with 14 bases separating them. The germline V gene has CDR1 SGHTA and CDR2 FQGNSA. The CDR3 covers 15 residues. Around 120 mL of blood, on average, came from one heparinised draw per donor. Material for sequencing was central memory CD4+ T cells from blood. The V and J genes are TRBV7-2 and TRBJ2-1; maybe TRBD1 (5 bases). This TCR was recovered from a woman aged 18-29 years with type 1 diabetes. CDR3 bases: TGTGCCAGCTTGGGGCAGCCGAGCTCCTACAATGAGCAGTTCTTC. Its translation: CASLGQPSSYNEQFF.